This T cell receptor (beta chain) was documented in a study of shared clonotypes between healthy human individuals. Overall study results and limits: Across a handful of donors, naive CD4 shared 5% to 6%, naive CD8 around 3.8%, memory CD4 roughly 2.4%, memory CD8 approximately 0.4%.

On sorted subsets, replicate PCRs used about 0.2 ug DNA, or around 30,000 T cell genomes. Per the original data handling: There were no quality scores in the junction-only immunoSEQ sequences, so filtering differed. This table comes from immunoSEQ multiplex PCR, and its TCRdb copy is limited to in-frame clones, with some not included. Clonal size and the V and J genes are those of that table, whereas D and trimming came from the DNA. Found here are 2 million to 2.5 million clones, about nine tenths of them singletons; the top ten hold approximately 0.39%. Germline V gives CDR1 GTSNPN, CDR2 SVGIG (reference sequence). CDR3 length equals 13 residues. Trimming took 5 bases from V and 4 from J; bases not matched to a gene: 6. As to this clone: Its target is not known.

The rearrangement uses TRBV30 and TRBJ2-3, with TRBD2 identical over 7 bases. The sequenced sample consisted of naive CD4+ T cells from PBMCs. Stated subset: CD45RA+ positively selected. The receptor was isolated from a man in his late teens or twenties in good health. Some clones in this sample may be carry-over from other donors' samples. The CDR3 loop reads CAWGRGLADTQYF. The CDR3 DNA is TGTGCCTGGGGGAGGGGCTTGGCAGATACGCAGTATTTT.